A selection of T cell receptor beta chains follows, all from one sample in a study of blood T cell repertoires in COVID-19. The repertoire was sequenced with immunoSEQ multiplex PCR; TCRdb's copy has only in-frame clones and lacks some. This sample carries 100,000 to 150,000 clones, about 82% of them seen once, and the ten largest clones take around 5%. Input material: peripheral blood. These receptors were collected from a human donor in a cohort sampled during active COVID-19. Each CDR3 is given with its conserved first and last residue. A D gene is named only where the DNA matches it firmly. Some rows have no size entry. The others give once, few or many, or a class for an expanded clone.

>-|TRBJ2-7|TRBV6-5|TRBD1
CASSLDRYEQYF
TGTGCCAGCAGTTTGGACAGGTACGAGCAGTACTTC
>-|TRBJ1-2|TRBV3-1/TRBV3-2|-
CASSQDLGRGRGYGYTF
TGTGCCAGCAGCCAAGATCTCGGGAGGGGACGAGGCTATGGCTACACCTTC
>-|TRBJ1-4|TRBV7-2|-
CASSLYRTENEKLFF
TGTGCCAGCAGCTTATATAGGACAGAGAATGAAAAACTGTTTTTT
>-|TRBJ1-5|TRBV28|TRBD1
CASSSPGAGGSQPQHF
TGTGCCAGCAGTTCCCCCGGGGCAGGGGGCTCTCAGCCCCAGCATTTT
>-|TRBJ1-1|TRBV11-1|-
CASSLVPGYSSAFF
TGTGCCAGCAGCTTGGTTCCGGGGTATAGTTCAGCTTTCTTT
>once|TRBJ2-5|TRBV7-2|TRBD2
CASSLAGASGPQETQYF
TGTGCCAGCAGCTTAGCCGGGGCTAGCGGGCCCCAAGAGACCCAGTACTTC
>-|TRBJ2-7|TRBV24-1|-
CATSDLRELCYEQYF
TGTGCCACCAGTGATTTACGGGAGCTATGCTACGAGCAGTACTTC
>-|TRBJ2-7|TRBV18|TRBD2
CASSLGLAGERTYEQYF
TGTGCCAGCTCCCTCGGACTAGCGGGAGAGAGGACCTACGAGCAGTACTTC
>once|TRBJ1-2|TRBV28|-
CASSLKGVGYTF
TGTGCCAGCAGTTTAAAGGGGGTTGGCTACACCTTC
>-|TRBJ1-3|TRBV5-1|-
CASSGGDIPNGNTIYF
TGCGCCAGCAGCGGGGGGGACATACCAAACGGAAACACCATATATTTT
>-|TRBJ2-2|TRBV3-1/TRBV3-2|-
CASSQDYGGIGELFF
TGTGCCAGCAGCCAAGATTACGGGGGTATCGGGGAGCTGTTTTTT
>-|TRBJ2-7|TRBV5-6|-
CASVPGVAYEQYF
TGTGCCAGCGTCCCCGGGGTTGCCTACGAGCAGTACTTC
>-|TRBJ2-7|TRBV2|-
CASSAGLVYEQYF
TGTGCCAGCAGTGCGGGACTCGTCTACGAGCAGTACTTC
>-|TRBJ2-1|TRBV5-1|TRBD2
CASSLDPSGINEQFF
TGCGCCAGCAGCTTGGATCCTAGCGGGATCAATGAGCAGTTCTTC
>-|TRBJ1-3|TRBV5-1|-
CASTLGGTIYF
TGCGCCAGCACCCTAGGAGGCACCATATATTTT
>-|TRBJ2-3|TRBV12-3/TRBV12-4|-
CASRGASDTQYF
TGTGCCAGCAGGGGAGCGTCAGATACGCAGTATTTT
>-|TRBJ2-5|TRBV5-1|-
CASSFGSGQETQYF
TGCGCCAGCAGCTTCGGGAGCGGGCAAGAGACCCAGTACTTC
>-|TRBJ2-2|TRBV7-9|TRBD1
CASSAPEMGQGAYGELFF
TGTGCCAGCAGCGCCCCAGAAATGGGACAGGGGGCGTACGGGGAGCTGTTTTTT
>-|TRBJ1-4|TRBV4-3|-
CASSQEYRRNEKLFF
TGCGCCAGCAGCCAAGAGTACAGGCGTAATGAAAAACTGTTTTTT
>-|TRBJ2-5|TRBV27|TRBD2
CASTQREGETQYF
TGTGCCAGCACCCAGCGGGAGGGGGAGACCCAGTACTTC
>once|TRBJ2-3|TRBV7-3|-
CASSATRFTDTQYF
TGTGCCAGCAGCGCGACTAGATTCACAGATACGCAGTATTTT
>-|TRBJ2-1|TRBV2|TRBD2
CASGKLISGSSYNEQFF
TGTGCCAGCGGTAAACTCATTAGCGGGAGCTCCTACAATGAGCAGTTCTTC
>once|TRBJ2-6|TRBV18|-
CASSPPGFPISGANVLTF
TGTGCCAGCTCACCCCCAGGTTTTCCTATCTCTGGGGCCAACGTCCTGACTTTC
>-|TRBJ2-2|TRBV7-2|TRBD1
CASRPGQVNTGELFF
TGTGCCAGCAGACCAGGACAGGTTAACACCGGGGAGCTGTTTTTT
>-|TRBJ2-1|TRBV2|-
CASSALTDYNEQFF
TGTGCCAGCAGCGCCCTTACAGATTACAATGAGCAGTTCTTC
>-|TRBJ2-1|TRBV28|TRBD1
CASRTPGQGGEQFF
TGTGCCAGCAGGACTCCGGGACAGGGTGGCGAGCAGTTCTTC
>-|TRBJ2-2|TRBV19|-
CASSMFANTGELFF
TGTGCCAGTAGTATGTTCGCGAACACCGGGGAGCTGTTTTTT
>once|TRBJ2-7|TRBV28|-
CASSPRESYEQYF
TGTGCCAGCAGTCCGAGGGAATCCTACGAGCAGTACTTC
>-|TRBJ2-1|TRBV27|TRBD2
CASSPSLAGARSYNEQFF
TGTGCCAGCAGTCCCAGCCTAGCGGGAGCCCGCTCCTACAATGAGCAGTTCTTC
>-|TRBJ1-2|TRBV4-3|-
CASSQDRRAYGYTF
TGCGCCAGCAGCCAAGATCGCAGGGCATATGGCTACACCTTC
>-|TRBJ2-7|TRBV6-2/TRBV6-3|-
CASSPQRDYEQYF
TGTGCCAGCAGCCCCCAAAGAGACTACGAGCAGTACTTC
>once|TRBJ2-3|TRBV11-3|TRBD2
CASSLGVRELPDTQYF
TGTGCCAGCAGCTTAGGGGTGCGGGAGTTACCAGATACGCAGTATTTT
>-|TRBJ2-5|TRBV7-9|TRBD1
CASSLGFGDRDQETQYF
TGTGCCAGCAGCTTAGGATTCGGGGACAGGGACCAAGAGACCCAGTACTTC
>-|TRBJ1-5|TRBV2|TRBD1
CASRLLPSGTGYQPQHF
TGTGCCAGCAGGTTACTACCGTCCGGGACAGGGTATCAGCCCCAGCATTTT
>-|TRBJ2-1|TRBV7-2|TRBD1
CASSPRTGSSYNEQFF
TGTGCCAGCAGCCCCCGGACAGGGAGCTCCTACAATGAGCAGTTCTTC
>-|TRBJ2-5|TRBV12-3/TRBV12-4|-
CASGRRETQYF
TGTGCCAGCGGAAGGCGGGAGACCCAGTACTTC
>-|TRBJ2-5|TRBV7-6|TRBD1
CASSLFPGQGVQETQYF
TGTGCCAGCAGCTTATTTCCGGGACAGGGAGTCCAAGAGACCCAGTACTTC
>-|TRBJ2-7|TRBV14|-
CASSRTEMSEQYF
TGTGCCAGCAGCCGCACAGAAATGTCCGAGCAGTACTTC
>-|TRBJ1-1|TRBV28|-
CASSSLLTEAFF
TGTGCCAGCAGTTCCCTTCTTACTGAAGCTTTCTTT
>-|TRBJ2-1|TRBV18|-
CASSPLQGSRNEQFF
TGTGCCAGCTCACCACTGCAGGGGTCAAGGAATGAGCAGTTCTTC
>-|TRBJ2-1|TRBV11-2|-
CASSLSLRNEQFF
TGTGCCAGCAGCTTAAGTCTACGCAATGAGCAGTTCTTC
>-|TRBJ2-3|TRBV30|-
CAWSKRGDTQYF
TGTGCCTGGAGTAAAAGGGGAGATACGCAGTATTTT
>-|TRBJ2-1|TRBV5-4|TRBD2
CASSLALAGGSKPHNEQFF
TGTGCCAGCAGCTTGGCCTTAGCGGGAGGTAGTAAGCCCCACAATGAGCAGTTCTTC
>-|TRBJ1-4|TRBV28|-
CASSLKPEKLFF
TGTGCCAGCAGTTTAAAGCCTGAAAAACTGTTTTTT
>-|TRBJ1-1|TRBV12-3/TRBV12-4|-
CASSLGAEAFF
TGTGCCAGCAGTTTAGGCGCTGAAGCTTTCTTT
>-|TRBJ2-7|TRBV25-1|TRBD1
CASSVFGQGSEQYF
TGTGCCAGCAGTGTCTTTGGACAGGGGTCGGAGCAGTACTTC
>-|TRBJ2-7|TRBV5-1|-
CASSLAFPYEQYF
TGCGCCAGCAGCTTGGCCTTCCCTTACGAGCAGTACTTC
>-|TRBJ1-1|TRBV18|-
CASSPAMNTEAFF
TGTGCCAGCTCACCAGCGATGAACACTGAAGCTTTCTTT
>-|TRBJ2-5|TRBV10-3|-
CAISESTLQAETQYF
TGTGCCATCAGTGAGTCGACGTTACAGGCAGAGACCCAGTACTTC
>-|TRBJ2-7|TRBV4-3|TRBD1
CASSRGQGDYEQYF
TGCGCCAGCAGCAGAGGGCAGGGGGACTACGAGCAGTACTTC
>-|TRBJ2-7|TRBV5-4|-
CASSSSVYEQYF
TGTGCCAGCAGCTCTTCAGTGTACGAGCAGTACTTC
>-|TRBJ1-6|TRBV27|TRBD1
CASSLRQGALSPLHF
TGTGCCAGCAGTTTAAGGCAGGGGGCTTTATCACCCCTCCACTTT
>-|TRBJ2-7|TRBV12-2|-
CASRSYYEQYF
TGTGCAAGTCGCTCCTACTACGAGCAGTACTTC
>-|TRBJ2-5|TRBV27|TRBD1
CASSPGQGAGETQYF
TGTGCCAGCAGTCCGGGACAGGGGGCAGGGGAGACCCAGTACTTC
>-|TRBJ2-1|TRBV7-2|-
CASSFYDGGRSEQFF
TGTGCCAGCAGCTTTTACGACGGCGGGCGTAGTGAGCAGTTCTTC
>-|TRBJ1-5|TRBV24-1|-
CATSEGGALAQHF
TGTGCCACCAGTGAGGGTGGGGCCCTCGCCCAGCATTTT
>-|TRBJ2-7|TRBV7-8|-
CASSLRRTEYEQYF
TGTGCCAGCAGCTTACGAAGGACAGAATACGAGCAGTACTTC
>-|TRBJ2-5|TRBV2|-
CASSGGLRVLETQYF
TGTGCCAGCAGTGGAGGCCTGAGGGTTTTAGAGACCCAGTACTTC
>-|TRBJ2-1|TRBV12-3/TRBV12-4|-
CASSLSGDNEQFF
TGTGCCAGCAGTTTAAGCGGCGACAATGAGCAGTTCTTC